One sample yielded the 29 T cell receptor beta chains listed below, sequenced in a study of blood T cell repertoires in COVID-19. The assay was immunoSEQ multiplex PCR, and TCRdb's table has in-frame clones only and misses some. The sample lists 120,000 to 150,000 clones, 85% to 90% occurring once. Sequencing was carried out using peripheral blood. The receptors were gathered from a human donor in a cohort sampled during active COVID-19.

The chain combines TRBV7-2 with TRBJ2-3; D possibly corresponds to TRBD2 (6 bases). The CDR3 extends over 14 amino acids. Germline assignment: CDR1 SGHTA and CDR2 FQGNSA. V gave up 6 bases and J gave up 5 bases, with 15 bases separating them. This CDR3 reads CASRRGPAVDTQYF. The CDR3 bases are TGTGCCAGCAGGCGGGGCCCGGCGGTAGATACGCAGTATTTT. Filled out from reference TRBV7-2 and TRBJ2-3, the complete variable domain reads GAGVSQSPSNKVTEKGKDVELRCDPISGHTALYWYRQSLGQGLEFLIYFQGNSAPDKSGLPSDRFSAERTGGSVSTLTIQRTQQEDSAVYLCASRRGPAVDTQYFGPGTRLTVL.

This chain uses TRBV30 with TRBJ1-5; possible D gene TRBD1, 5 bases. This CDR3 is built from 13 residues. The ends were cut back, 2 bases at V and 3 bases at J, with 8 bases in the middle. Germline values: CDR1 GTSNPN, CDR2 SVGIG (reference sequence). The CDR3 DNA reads TGTGCCTGGAGTTCAGGGCACAATCAGCCCCAGCATTTT. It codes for CAWSSGHNQPQHF.

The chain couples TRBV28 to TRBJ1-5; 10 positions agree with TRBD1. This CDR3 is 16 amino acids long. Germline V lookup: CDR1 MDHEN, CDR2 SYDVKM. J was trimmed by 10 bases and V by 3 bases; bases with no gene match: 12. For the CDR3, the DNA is TGTGCCAGCAGTTTCGGGACAGGGGCCCTATTTAATCCCCAGCATTTT. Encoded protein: CASSFGTGALFNPQHF.

DNA for the CDR3: TGTGCCAGCAGCCCCAGAATGGGGGCCGAGCGGGGGGCCAACGTCCTGACTTTC. As protein: CASSPRMGAERGANVLTF. The chain carries TRBV7-2 and TRBJ2-6; tentative D call: TRBD1 (6 bases). CDR1 is SGHTA and CDR2 is FQGNSA in the germline V gene. This CDR3 has 18 amino acids. Trimming took off 5 bases at V and 4 bases at J, with 21 bases between the two ends.

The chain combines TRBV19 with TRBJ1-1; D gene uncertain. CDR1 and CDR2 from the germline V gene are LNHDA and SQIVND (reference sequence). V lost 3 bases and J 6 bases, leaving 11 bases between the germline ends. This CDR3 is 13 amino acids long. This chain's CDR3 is CASSINILSEAFF. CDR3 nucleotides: TGTGCCAGTAGTATCAACATTCTCTCTGAAGCTTTCTTT.

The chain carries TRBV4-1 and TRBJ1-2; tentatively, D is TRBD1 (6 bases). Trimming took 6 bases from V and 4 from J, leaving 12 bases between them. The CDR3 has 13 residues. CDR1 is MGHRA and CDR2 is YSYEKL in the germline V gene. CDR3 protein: CASRGHSGYGYTF. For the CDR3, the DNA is TGCGCCAGCAGGGGACATTCCGGCTATGGCTACACCTTC.

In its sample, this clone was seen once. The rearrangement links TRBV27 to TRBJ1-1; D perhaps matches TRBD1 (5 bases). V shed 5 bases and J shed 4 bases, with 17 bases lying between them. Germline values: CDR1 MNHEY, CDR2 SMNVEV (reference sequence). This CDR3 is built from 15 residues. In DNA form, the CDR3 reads TGTGCCAGCAGTCTCAGACGGGGGGACCTCACTGAAGCTTTCTTT. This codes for CASSLRRGDLTEAFF.

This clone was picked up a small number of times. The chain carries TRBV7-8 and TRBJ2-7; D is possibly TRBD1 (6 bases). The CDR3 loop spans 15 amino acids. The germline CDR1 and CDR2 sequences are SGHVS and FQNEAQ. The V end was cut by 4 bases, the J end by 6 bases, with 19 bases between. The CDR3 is CASSSGDTHRGEQYF. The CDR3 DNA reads TGTGCCAGCAGCTCCGGGGACACGCACCGGGGCGAGCAGTACTTC.

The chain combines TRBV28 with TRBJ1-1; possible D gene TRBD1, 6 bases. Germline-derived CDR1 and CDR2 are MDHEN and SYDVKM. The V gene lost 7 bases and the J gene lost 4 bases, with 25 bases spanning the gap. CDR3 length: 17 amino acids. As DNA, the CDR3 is TGTGCCAGCACCCACTCTTACGCAGGGGATGGTGGCACTGAAGCTTTCTTT. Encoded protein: CASTHSYAGDGGTEAFF.

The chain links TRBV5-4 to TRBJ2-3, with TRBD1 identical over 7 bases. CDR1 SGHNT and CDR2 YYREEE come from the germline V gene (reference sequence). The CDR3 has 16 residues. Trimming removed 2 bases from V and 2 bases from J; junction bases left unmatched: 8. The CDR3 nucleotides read TGTGCCAGCAGCTTAAGACAGGGTGGTAACACAGATACGCAGTATTTT. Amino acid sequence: CASSLRQGGNTDTQYF.

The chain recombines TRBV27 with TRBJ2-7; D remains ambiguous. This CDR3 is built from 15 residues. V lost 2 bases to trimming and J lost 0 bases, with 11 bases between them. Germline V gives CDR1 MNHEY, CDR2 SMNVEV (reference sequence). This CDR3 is CASSLRRNSSYEQYF. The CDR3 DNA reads TGTGCCAGCAGTTTACGGCGTAACAGCTCCTACGAGCAGTACTTC.

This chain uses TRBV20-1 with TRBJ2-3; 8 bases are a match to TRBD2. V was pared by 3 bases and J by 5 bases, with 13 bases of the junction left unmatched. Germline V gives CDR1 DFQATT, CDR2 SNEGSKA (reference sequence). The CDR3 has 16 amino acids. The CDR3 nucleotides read TGCAGTGCTAGTGGTTCGGGGGGGAGAGGAGGAGATACGCAGTATTTT. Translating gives CSASGSGGRGGDTQYF.

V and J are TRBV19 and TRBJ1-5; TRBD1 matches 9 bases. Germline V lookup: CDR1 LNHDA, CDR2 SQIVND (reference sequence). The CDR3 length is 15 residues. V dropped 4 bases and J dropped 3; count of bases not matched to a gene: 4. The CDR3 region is CASSRGTGNNQPQHF. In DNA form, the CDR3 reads TGTGCCAGTAGTAGGGGGACAGGGAACAATCAGCCCCAGCATTTT.

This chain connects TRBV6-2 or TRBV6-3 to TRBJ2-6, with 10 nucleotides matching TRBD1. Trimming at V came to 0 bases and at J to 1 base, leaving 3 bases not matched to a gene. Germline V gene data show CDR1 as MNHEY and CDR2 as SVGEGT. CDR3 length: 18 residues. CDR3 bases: TGTGCCAGCAGTTACTCAGGGACAGGGGATTCTGGGGCCAACGTCCTGACTTTC. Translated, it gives CASSYSGTGDSGANVLTF.

In DNA form, the CDR3 reads TGTGCCAGCAGTTTCGGCAGGAACTATGGCTACACCTTC. Protein sequence: CASSFGRNYGYTF. This chain joins TRBV28 and TRBJ1-2; D is undetermined. This CDR3 is 13 amino acids long. With 3 bases removed from V and 2 bases from J, the gap between germline ends came to 7 bases. Per germline, CDR1 MDHEN and CDR2 SYDVKM.

The CDR3 here is CASSDGRARGGGQPQHF. The CDR3 coding sequence is TGTGCCAGCAGTGACGGCCGAGCGCGAGGGGGTGGTCAGCCCCAGCATTTT. The rearrangement links TRBV6-1 to TRBJ1-5, with D tentatively TRBD1 (6 bases). V was trimmed by 3 bases and J by 6 bases, leaving 21 bases between them. This CDR3 has 17 residues. Germline CDR1 reads MNHNS; CDR2 reads SASEGT.

CDR3 DNA: TGTGCCAGTAGTCCGGGACTAGGCACAGATACGCAGTATTTT. Residues: CASSPGLGTDTQYF. The chain couples TRBV19 to TRBJ2-3; 8 nucleotides align to TRBD2. Trimming cost V 5 bases and J 1 base; bases outside gene matches: 2. The CDR3 has 14 residues. Germline V gene lookup returns CDR1 LNHDA and CDR2 SQIVND (reference sequence).

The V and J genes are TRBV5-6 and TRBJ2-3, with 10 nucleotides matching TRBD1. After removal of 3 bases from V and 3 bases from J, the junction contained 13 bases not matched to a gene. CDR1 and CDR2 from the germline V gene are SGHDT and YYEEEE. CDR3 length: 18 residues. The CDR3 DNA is TGTGCCAGCAGCTCGGACTCTGACAGGGGGCGGCGGACAGATACGCAGTATTTT. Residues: CASSSDSDRGRRTDTQYF.

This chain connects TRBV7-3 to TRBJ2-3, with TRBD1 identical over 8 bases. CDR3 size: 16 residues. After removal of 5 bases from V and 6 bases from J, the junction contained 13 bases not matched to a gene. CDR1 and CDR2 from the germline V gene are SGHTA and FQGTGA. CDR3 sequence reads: CASSPSGQASMDTQYF. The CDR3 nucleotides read TGTGCCAGCAGCCCCTCGGGACAGGCGTCCATGGATACGCAGTATTTT. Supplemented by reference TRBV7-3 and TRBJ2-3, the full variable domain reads GAGVSQTPSNKVTEKGKYVELRCDPISGHTALYWYRQSLGQGPEFLIYFQGTGAADDSGLPNDRFFAVRPEGSVSTLKIQRTERGDSAVYLCASSPSGQASMDTQYFGPGTRLTVL.

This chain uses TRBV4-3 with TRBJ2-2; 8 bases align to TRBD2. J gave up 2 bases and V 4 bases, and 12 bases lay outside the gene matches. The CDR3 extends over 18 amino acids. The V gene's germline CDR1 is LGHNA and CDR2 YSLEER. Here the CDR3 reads CASSPHGPSGYNTGELFF. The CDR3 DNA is TGCGCCAGCAGCCCGCACGGGCCTAGCGGGTATAACACCGGGGAGCTGTTTTTT.

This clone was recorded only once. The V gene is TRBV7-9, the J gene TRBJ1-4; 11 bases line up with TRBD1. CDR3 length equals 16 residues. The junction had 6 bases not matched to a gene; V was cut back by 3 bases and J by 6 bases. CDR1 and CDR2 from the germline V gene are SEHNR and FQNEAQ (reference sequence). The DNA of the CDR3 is TGTGCCAGCAGCTTTGGCAGGGGACAGGGGGATGAAAAACTGTTTTTT. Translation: CASSFGRGQGDEKLFF.

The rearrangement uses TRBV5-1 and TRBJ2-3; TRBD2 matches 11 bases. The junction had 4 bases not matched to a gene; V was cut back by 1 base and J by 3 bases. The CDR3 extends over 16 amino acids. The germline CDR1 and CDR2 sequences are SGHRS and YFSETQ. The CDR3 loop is CASSLRRTSGTDTQYF. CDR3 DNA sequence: TGCGCCAGCAGCTTGCGCCGGACTAGCGGGACAGATACGCAGTATTTT.

The CDR3 region has the DNA TGCGCCAGCAGCCTCTGGGACAGGGTCACCGGGGAGCTGTTTTTT. It is translated as CASSLWDRVTGELFF. This chain links TRBV4-1 with TRBJ2-2; 9 bases fit TRBD1. The CDR3 runs 15 residues. With V trimmed by 4 bases and J by 4 bases, 4 bases remained unmatched. CDR1 MGHRA and CDR2 YSYEKL come from the germline V gene.

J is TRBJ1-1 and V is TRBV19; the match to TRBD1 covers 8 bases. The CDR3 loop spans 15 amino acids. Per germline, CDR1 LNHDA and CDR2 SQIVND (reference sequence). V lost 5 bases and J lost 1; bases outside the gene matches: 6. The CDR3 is CASSSPTGANTEAFF. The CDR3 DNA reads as TGTGCCAGTAGTTCCCCGACAGGGGCGAACACTGAAGCTTTCTTT. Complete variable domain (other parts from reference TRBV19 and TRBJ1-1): DGGITQSPKYLFRKEGQNVTLSCEQNLNHDAMYWYRQDPGQGLRLIYYSQIVNDFQKGDIAEGYSVSREKKESFPLTVTSAQKNPTAFYLCASSSPTGANTEAFFGQGTRLTVV.

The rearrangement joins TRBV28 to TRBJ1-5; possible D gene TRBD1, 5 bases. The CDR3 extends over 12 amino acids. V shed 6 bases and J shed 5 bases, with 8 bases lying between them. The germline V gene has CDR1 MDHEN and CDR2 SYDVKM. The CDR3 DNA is TGTGCCAGCAGGCTAGGGGATCAGCCCCAGCATTTT. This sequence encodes CASRLGDQPQHF.

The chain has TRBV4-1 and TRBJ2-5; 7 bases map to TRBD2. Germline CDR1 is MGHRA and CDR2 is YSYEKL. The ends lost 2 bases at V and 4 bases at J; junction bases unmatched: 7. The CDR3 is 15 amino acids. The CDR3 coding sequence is TGCGCCAGCAGCCAACCTGGGGGGGAGGGAGAGACCCAGTACTTC. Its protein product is CASSQPGGEGETQYF.

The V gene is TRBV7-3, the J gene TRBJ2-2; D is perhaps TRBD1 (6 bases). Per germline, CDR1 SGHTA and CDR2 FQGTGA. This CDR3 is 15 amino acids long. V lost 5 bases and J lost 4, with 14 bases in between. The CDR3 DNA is TGTGCCAGCAGCCCCGAGGGGGATCGCACCGGGGAGCTGTTTTTT. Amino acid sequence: CASSPEGDRTGELFF.

CDR3 bases: TGTGCCAGCAGTCTTTACTTGGGGGGGGCTGGAAACACCATATATTTT. It codes for CASSLYLGGAGNTIYF. V usage is TRBV7-2 and J usage is TRBJ1-3; D perhaps matches TRBD1 (5 bases). This CDR3 contains 16 residues. CDR1 and CDR2 (germline): SGHTA, FQGNSA. The germline V and J ends were trimmed by 6 bases and 2 bases, with 17 bases remaining between them.

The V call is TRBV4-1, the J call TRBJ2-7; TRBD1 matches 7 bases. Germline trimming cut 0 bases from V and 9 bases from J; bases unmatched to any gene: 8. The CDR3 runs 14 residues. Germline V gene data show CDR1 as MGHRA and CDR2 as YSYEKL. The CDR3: CASSQDRQGVRQYF. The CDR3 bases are TGCGCCAGCAGCCAAGATAGGCAGGGGGTAAGGCAGTACTTC.